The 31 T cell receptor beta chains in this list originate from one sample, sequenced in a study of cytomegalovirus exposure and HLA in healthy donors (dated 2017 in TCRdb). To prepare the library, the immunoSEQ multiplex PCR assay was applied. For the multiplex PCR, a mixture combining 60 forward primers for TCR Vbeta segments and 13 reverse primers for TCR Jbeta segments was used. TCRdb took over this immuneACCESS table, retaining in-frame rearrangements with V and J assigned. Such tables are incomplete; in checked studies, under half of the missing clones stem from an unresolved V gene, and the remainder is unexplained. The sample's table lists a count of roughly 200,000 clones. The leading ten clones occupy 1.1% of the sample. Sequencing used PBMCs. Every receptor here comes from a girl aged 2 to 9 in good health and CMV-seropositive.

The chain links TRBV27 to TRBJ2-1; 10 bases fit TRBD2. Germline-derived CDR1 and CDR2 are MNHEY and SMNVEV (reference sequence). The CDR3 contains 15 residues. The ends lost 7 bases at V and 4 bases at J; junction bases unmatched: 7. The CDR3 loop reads CASTQLAGVYNEQFF. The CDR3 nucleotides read TGTGCCAGCACCCAGCTAGCGGGAGTTTACAATGAGCAGTTCTTC.

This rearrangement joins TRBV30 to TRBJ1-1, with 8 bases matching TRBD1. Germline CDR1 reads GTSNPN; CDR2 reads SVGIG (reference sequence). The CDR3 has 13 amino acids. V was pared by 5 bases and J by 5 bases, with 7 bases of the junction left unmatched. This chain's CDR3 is CAWWTGFRTEAFF. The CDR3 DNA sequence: TGTGCCTGGTGGACAGGGTTTAGGACTGAAGCTTTCTTT.

Written as DNA, the CDR3 is TGTGCCAGTAGTGCCTCTAGCGCACAAGAGACCCAGTACTTC. Protein product: CASSASSAQETQYF. V and J are TRBV19 and TRBJ2-5, with D possibly being TRBD2 (6 bases). The CDR3 is made up of 14 amino acids. Trimming shortened V by 5 bases and J by 2 bases, and 12 bases separated the two germline ends. Germline V gives CDR1 LNHDA, CDR2 SQIVND (reference sequence).

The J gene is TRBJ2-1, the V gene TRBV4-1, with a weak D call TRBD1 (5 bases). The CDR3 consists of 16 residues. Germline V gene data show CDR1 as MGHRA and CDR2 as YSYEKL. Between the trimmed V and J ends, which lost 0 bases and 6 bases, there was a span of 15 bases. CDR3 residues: CASSQEGRVRVNEQFF. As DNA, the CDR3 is TGCGCCAGCAGCCAAGAGGGCAGGGTACGGGTCAATGAGCAGTTCTTC.

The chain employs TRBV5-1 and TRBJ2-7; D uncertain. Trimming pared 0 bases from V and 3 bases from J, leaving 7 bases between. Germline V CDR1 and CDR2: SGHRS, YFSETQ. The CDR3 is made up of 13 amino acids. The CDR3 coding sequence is TGCGCCAGCAGCTTGGGGGCGAACTACGAGCAGTACTTC. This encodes CASSLGANYEQYF.

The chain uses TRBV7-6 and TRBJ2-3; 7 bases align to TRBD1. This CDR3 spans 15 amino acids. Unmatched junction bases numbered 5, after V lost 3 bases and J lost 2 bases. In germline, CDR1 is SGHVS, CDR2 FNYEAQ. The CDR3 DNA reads TGTGCCAGCAGCTTCGACAGGGACAACACAGATACGCAGTATTTT. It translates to CASSFDRDNTDTQYF.

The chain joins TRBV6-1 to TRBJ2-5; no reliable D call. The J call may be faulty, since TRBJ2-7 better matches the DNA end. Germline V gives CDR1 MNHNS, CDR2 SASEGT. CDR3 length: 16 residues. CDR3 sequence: CASSVLPLQSSYEQYF. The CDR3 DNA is TGTGCCAGCAGTGTCCTGCCCCTACAGAGCTCCTACGAGCAGTACTTC.

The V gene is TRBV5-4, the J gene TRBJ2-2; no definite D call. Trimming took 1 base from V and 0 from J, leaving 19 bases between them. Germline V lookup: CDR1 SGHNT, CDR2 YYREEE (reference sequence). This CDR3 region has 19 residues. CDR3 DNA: TGTGCCAGCAGCTTGTCGTCCAGGTGGGCAAGCCCGAACACCGGGGAGCTGTTTTTT. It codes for CASSLSSRWASPNTGELFF.

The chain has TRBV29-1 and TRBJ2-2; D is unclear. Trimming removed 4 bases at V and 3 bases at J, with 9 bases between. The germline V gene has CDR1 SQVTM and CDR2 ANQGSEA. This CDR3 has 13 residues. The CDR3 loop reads CSVGNGYTGELFF. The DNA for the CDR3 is TGCAGCGTTGGAAACGGTTACACCGGGGAGCTGTTTTTT.

CDR3 sequence: CASSLNEVAGNNEQFF. The CDR3 DNA reads as TGTGCCAGCAGCTTAAACGAGGTGGCAGGGAACAATGAGCAGTTCTTC. The chain joins TRBV7-2 to TRBJ2-1, with D tentatively TRBD1 (5 bases). Trimming removed 2 bases at V and 5 bases at J, with 16 bases between. The CDR3 is 16 amino acids. Germline V CDR1 and CDR2: SGHTA, FQGNSA. Drawing the rest from reference TRBV7-2 and TRBJ2-1, the complete variable domain is GAGVSQSPSNKVTEKGKDVELRCDPISGHTALYWYRQSLGQGLEFLIYFQGNSAPDKSGLPSDRFSAERTGGSVSTLTIQRTQQEDSAVYLCASSLNEVAGNNEQFFGPGTRLTVL.

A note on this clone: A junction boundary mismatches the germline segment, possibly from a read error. The CDR3 sequence: CSLAGDTDTQYF. In DNA form, the CDR3 reads TGCTCCTTAGCGGGAGACACAGATACGCAGTATTTT. This chain connects TRBV7-9 to TRBJ2-3; TRBD2 aligns across 9 bases. Germline V gene lookup returns CDR1 SEHNR and CDR2 FQNEAQ (reference sequence). The CDR3 length is 12 residues.

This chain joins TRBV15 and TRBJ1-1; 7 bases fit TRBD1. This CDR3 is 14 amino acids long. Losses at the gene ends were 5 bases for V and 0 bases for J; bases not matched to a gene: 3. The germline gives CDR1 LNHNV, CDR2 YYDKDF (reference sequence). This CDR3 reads CATSGGQLNTEAFF. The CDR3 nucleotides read TGTGCCACCAGCGGGGGACAGCTGAACACTGAAGCTTTCTTT.

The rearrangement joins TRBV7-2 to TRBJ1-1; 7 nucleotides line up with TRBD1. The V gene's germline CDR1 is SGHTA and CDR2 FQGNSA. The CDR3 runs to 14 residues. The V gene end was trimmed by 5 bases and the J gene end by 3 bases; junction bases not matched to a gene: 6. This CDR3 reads CASSTTQGDTEAFF. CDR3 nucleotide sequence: TGTGCCAGCAGCACGACGCAGGGGGACACTGAAGCTTTCTTT.

The DNA of the CDR3 is TGTGCCAGCGCGGGGCAAAGGGGGGGACGAGACGAGCAGTACTTC. Protein product: CASAGQRGGRDEQYF. The chain combines TRBV6-1 with TRBJ2-5; a possible D gene is TRBD2 (7 bases). TRBJ2-7 explains the end of the DNA better; the J call may be wrong. CDR3 length: 15 residues. Germline CDR1 reads MNHNS; CDR2 reads SASEGT.

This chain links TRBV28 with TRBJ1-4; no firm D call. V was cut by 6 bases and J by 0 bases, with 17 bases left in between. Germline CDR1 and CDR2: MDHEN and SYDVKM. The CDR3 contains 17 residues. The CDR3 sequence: CASRTRHQSATNEKLFF. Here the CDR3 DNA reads TGTGCCAGCAGAACTAGACACCAGTCTGCAACTAATGAAAAACTGTTTTTT.

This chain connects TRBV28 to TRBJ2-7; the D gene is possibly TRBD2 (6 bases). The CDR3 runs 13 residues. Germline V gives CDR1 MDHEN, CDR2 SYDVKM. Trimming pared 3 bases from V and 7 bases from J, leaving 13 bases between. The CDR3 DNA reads TGTGCCAGCAGTTTGCGGGGCACTGTAGAGCAGTACTTC. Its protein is CASSLRGTVEQYF.

The CDR3 DNA sequence: TGTGCCAGCAGTTTTAATGTTAGGACTAGCGGCAGTAAAAGCACAGATACGCAGTATTTT. It encodes CASSFNVRTSGSKSTDTQYF. The chain employs TRBV28 and TRBJ2-3; 10 bases are shared with TRBD2. The ends lost 3 bases at V and 0 bases at J; junction bases unmatched: 15. Germline CDR1 reads MDHEN; CDR2 reads SYDVKM. The CDR3 is 20 amino acids.

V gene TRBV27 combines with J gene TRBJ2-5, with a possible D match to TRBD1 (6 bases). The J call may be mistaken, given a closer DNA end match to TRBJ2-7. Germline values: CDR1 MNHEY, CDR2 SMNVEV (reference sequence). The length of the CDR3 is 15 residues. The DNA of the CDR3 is TGTGCCAGCAGTTTACAACCCCAGGGGACCTACGAGCAGTACTTC. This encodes CASSLQPQGTYEQYF.

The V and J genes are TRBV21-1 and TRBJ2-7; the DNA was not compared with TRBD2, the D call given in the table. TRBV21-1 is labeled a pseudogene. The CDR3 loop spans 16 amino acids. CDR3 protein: CASSGLRTAYSYEQYF. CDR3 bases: TGTGCCAGCAGCGGACTTCGGACTGCTTACTCCTACGAGCAGTACTTC.

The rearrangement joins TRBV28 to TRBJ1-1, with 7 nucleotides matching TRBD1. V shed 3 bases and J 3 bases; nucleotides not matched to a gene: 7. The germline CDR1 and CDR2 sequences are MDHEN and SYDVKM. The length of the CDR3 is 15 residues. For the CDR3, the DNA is TGTGCCAGCAGTTTCTTGGGGCAGGGGGACACTGAAGCTTTCTTT. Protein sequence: CASSFLGQGDTEAFF.

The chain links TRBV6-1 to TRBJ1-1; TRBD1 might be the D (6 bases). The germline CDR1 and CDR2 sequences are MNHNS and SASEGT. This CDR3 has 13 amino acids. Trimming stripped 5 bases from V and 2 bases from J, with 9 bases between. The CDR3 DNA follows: TGTGCCAGCAGTAAACAGGGAAACACTGAAGCTTTCTTT. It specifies CASSKQGNTEAFF.

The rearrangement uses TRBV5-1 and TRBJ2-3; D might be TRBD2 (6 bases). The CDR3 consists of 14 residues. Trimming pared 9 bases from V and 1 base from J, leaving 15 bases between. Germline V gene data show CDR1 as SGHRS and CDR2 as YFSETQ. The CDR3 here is CATRRDSGTDTQYF. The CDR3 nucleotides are TGCGCCACCCGGAGGGATAGTGGCACAGATACGCAGTATTTT.

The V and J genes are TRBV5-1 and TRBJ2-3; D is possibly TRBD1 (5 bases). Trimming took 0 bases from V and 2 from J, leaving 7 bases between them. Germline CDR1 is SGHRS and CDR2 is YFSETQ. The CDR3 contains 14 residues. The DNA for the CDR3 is TGCGCCAGCAGCTTGGCAGGGATCACAGATACGCAGTATTTT. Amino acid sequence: CASSLAGITDTQYF.

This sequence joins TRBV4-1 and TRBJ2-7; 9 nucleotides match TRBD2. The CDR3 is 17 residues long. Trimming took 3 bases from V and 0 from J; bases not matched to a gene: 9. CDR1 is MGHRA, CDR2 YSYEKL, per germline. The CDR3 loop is CASSHQISGSFSYEQYF. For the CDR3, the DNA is TGCGCCAGCAGCCATCAAATTAGCGGGAGTTTCTCCTACGAGCAGTACTTC.

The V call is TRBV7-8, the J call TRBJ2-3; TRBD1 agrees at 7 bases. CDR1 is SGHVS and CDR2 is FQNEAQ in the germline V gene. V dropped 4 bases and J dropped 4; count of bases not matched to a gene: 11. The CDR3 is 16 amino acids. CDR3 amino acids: CASSSLDRASSDTQYF. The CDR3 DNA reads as TGTGCCAGCAGCTCCCTAGACAGGGCGAGCTCAGATACGCAGTATTTT. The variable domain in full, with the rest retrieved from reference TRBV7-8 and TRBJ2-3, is GAGVSQSPRYKVAKRGQDVALRCDPISGHVSLFWYQQALGQGPEFLTYFQNEAQLDKSGLPSDRFFAERPEGSVSTLKIQRTQQEDSAVYLCASSSLDRASSDTQYFGPGTRLTVL.

The CDR3 loop is CAIGDTLGGITEAFF. Here the CDR3 DNA reads TGTGCCATCGGGGATACCTTGGGAGGGATTACTGAAGCTTTCTTT. The rearrangement joins TRBV10-3 to TRBJ1-1, with D hard to call. Trimming left V 8 bases short and J 5 bases short, with 21 bases between. Germline V gives CDR1 ENHRY, CDR2 SYGVKD. The CDR3 has 15 amino acids.

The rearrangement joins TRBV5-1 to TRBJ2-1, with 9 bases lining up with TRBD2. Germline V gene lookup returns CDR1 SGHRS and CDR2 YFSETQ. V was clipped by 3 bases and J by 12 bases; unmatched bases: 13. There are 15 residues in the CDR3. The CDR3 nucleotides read TGCGCCAGCAGCTCGTCCGGGACTAGCCCGGAGCCGCAGTTCTTC. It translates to CASSSSGTSPEPQFF.

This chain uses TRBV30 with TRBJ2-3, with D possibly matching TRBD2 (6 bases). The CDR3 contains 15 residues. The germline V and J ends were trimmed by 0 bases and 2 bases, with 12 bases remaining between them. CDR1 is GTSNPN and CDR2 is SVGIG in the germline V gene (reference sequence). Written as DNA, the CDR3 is TGTGCCTGGAGTGTACAAGCGGGCCTCACAGATACGCAGTATTTT. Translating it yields CAWSVQAGLTDTQYF.

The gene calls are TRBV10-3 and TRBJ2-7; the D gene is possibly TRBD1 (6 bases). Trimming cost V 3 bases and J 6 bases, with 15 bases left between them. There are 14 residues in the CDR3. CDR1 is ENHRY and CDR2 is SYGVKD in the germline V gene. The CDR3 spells CAISDGTRVSEQYF. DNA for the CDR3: TGTGCCATCAGTGATGGGACAAGGGTCTCCGAGCAGTACTTC.

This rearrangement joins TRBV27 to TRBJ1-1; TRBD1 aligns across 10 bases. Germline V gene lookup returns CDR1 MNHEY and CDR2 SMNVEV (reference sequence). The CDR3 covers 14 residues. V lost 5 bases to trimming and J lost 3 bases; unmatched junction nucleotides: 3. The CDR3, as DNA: TGTGCCAGCAGTAGGGACAGGGGTTACACTGAAGCTTTCTTT. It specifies CASSRDRGYTEAFF.

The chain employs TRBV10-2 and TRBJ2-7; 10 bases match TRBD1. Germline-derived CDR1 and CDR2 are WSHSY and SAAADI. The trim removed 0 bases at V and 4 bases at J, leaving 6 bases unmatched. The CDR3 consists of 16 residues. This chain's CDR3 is CASSESSGQGGYEQYF. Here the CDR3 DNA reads TGCGCCAGCAGTGAGTCGTCAGGACAGGGGGGTTACGAGCAGTACTTC.